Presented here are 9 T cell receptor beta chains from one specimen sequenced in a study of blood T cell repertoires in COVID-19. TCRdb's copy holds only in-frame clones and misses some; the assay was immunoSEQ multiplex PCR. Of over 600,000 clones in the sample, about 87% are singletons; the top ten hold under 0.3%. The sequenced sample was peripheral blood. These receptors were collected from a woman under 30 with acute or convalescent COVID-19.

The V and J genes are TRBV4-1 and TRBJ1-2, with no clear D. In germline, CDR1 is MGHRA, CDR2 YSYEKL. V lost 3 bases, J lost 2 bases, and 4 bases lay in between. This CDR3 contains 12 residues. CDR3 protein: CASSQGNYGYTF. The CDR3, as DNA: TGCGCCAGCAGCCAGGGCAACTATGGCTACACCTTC.

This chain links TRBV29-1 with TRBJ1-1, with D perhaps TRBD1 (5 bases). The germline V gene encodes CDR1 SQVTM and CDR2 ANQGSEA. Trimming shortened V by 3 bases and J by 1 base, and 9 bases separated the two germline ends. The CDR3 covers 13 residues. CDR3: CSVDIQANTEAFF. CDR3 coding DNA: TGCAGCGTTGACATACAGGCGAACACTGAAGCTTTCTTT.

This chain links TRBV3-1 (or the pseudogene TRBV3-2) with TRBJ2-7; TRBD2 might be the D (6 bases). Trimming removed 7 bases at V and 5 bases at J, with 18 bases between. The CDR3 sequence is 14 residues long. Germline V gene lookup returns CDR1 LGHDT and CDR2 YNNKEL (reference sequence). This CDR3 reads CASNSRVGGDEQYF. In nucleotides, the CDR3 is TGTGCCAGCAACAGCCGAGTGGGCGGGGACGAGCAGTACTTC.

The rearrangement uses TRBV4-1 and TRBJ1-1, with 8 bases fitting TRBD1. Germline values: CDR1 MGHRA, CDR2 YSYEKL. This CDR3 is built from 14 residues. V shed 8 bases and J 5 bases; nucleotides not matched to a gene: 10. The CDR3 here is CASGRDRQPTEAFF. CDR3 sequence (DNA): TGCGCCAGCGGCCGGGACAGGCAGCCAACTGAAGCTTTCTTT.

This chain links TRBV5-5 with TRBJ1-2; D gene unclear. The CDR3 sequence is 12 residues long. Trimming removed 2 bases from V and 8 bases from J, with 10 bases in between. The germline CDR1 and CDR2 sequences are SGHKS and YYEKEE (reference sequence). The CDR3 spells CASSLGLTGYTF. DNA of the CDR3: TGTGCCAGCAGCTTAGGACTAACGGGCTACACCTTC. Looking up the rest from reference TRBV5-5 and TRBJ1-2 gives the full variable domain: DAGVTQSPTHLIKTRGQQVTLRCSPISGHKSVSWYQQVLGQGPQFIFQYYEKEERGRGNFPDRFSARQFPNYSSELNVNALLLGDSALYLCASSLGLTGYTFGSGTRLTVV.

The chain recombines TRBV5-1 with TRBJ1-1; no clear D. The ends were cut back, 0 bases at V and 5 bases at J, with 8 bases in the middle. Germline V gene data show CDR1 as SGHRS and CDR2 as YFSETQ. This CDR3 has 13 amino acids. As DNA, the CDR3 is TGCGCCAGCAGCTTGGTTGGCAAAACTGAAGCTTTCTTT. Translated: CASSLVGKTEAFF.

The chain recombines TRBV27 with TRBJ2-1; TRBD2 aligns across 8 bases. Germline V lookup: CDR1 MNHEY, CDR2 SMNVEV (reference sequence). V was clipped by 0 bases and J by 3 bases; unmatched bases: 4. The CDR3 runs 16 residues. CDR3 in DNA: TGTGCCAGCAGTTTATCGCGGGGGGTGGGCTACAATGAGCAGTTCTTC. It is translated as CASSLSRGVGYNEQFF.

CDR3 residues: CASSFSESEGGNYGYTF. In nucleotides, the CDR3 is TGTGCCAGCAGCTTTAGCGAAAGCGAGGGCGGTAACTATGGCTACACCTTC. The chain joins TRBV7-8 to TRBJ1-2, with D hard to call. The ends were cut back, 3 bases at V and 1 base at J, with 18 bases in the middle. This CDR3 has 17 amino acids. CDR1 is SGHVS and CDR2 is FQNEAQ in the germline V gene. Filled out from reference TRBV7-8 and TRBJ1-2, the complete variable domain reads GAGVSQSPRYKVAKRGQDVALRCDPISGHVSLFWYQQALGQGPEFLTYFQNEAQLDKSGLPSDRFFAERPEGSVSTLKIQRTQQEDSAVYLCASSFSESEGGNYGYTFGSGTRLTVV.

Here the CDR3 reads CASSQGDRHTGELFF. The CDR3 nucleotides read TGCGCCAGCAGCCAAGGGGACAGACACACCGGGGAGCTGTTTTTT. The chain combines TRBV4-3 with TRBJ2-2; 7 bases fit TRBD1. V trimming: 1 base; J trimming: 3 bases; junction bases outside the gene matches: 2. Looked up from germline, CDR1 is LGHNA and CDR2 is YSLEER. The CDR3 has 15 amino acids.